This is a list of T cell receptor beta chains from one sample in a study of T cells in Graves' hyperthyroidism and ophthalmopathy. Via MiXCR, TCRdb re-called the multiplex PCR reads, giving one row per CDR3 protein. The sample shows roughly 600,000 distinct CDR3 sequences, 14% of them seen only once. What was sequenced was blood. The source is a woman between 45 and 60 years old with Graves' ophthalmopathy. The CDR3 runs from the conserved cysteine through the conserved F or W. Fields, in order: CDR3 length, clone size, V gene, J gene, D gene, CDR3 protein, CDR3 DNA. D genes are given only for firm matches. Clone size, where shown, is once, few, many, or a class for clones that have expanded.

CDR3 length: 14; clone size: -; V gene: TRBV29-1; J gene: TRBJ2-6; D gene: -; CDR3 protein: CSVDRGAGANVLTF; CDR3 DNA: TGCAGCGTTGACAGGGGGGCTGGGGCCAACGTCCTGACTTTC
CDR3 length: 15; clone size: many; V gene: TRBV20-1; J gene: TRBJ2-7; D gene: -; CDR3 protein: CSARDMRGRPYEQYF; CDR3 DNA: TGCAGTGCTAGAGATATGAGAGGGAGGCCCTACGAGCAGTACTTC
CDR3 length: 19; clone size: few; V gene: TRBV7-9; J gene: TRBJ2-7; D gene: TRBD1; CDR3 protein: CASSSIRQGLGRTHYEQYF; CDR3 DNA: TGTGCCAGCAGCTCGATCAGACAGGGGTTGGGCCGGACCCACTACGAGCAGTACTTC
CDR3 length: 21; clone size: many; V gene: TRBV7-9; J gene: TRBJ2-5; D gene: TRBD2; CDR3 protein: CASSLGPTSGSATIDQETQYF; CDR3 DNA: TGTGCCAGCAGCTTAGGGCCCACTAGCGGGAGTGCCACAATCGACCAAGAGACCCAGTACTTC
CDR3 length: 16; clone size: many; V gene: TRBV11-2; J gene: TRBJ2-1; D gene: -; CDR3 protein: CASSLPRISSYNEQFF; CDR3 DNA: TGTGCCAGCAGCTTACCTAGAATCAGCTCCTACAATGAGCAGTTCTTC
CDR3 length: 16; clone size: -; V gene: TRBV9; J gene: TRBJ2-2; D gene: TRBD2; CDR3 protein: CASSVTSGSGTGELFF; CDR3 DNA: TGTGCCAGCAGCGTGACTAGCGGGAGTGGTACCGGGGAGCTGTTTTTT
CDR3 length: 15; clone size: -; V gene: TRBV20-1; J gene: TRBJ2-3; D gene: TRBD2; CDR3 protein: CSATPAGGFTDTQYF; CDR3 DNA: TGCAGTGCTACTCCAGCGGGGGGGTTCACAGATACGCAGTATTTT
CDR3 length: 18; clone size: many; V gene: TRBV3-1; J gene: TRBJ2-3; D gene: -; CDR3 protein: CASSQDWSAGSRTDTQYF; CDR3 DNA: TGTGCCAGCAGCCAAGATTGGAGCGCGGGGTCCAGAACAGATACGCAGTATTTT
CDR3 length: 13; clone size: many; V gene: TRBV20-1; J gene: TRBJ1-2; D gene: -; CDR3 protein: CSARVKGNYGYTF; CDR3 DNA: TGCAGTGCTAGAGTCAAGGGTAACTATGGCTACACCTTC
CDR3 length: 16; clone size: many; V gene: TRBV20-1; J gene: TRBJ2-1; D gene: TRBD2; CDR3 protein: CSARDPFSGINNEQFF; CDR3 DNA: TGCAGTGCTAGAGATCCCTTTAGCGGGATAAACAATGAGCAGTTCTTC
CDR3 length: 15; clone size: many; V gene: TRBV7-2; J gene: TRBJ2-5; D gene: TRBD1; CDR3 protein: CASSYQTGGQETQYF; CDR3 DNA: TGTGCCAGCAGCTATCAGACAGGGGGTCAAGAGACCCAGTACTTC
CDR3 length: 12; clone size: many; V gene: TRBV20-1; J gene: TRBJ2-7; D gene: -; CDR3 protein: CSASGGPYEQYF; CDR3 DNA: TGCAGTGCTAGTGGCGGTCCCTACGAGCAGTACTTC
CDR3 length: 17; clone size: many; V gene: TRBV5-1; J gene: TRBJ1-1; D gene: -; CDR3 protein: CASSQEQGTYSVTEAFF; CDR3 DNA: TGCGCCAGCAGCCAAGAACAGGGTACGTATTCAGTCACTGAAGCTTTCTTT
CDR3 length: 13; clone size: many; V gene: TRBV9; J gene: TRBJ2-7; D gene: -; CDR3 protein: CASSVEDGYEQYF; CDR3 DNA: TGTGCCAGCAGCGTAGAGGACGGGTACGAGCAGTACTTC
CDR3 length: 16; clone size: -; V gene: TRBV19; J gene: TRBJ2-6; D gene: TRBD1; CDR3 protein: CASSIQGASGANVLTF; CDR3 DNA: TGTGCCAGTAGTATACAGGGGGCCTCTGGGGCCAACGTCCTGACTTTC
CDR3 length: 15; clone size: few; V gene: TRBV6-1; J gene: TRBJ1-5; D gene: TRBD1; CDR3 protein: CASSPWTGRFQPQHF; CDR3 DNA: TGTGCCAGCAGTCCCTGGACAGGGCGATTTCAGCCCCAGCATTTT
CDR3 length: 14; clone size: -; V gene: TRBV9; J gene: TRBJ2-2; D gene: -; CDR3 protein: CASSAGHGTGELFF; CDR3 DNA: TGTGCCAGCAGCGCGGGGCACGGCACCGGGGAGCTGTTTTTT
CDR3 length: 19; clone size: many; V gene: TRBV7-9; J gene: TRBJ2-5; D gene: TRBD1; CDR3 protein: CASRLTLGPGQGISETQYF; CDR3 DNA: TGTGCCAGCAGGTTGACCCTGGGCCCGGGACAGGGAATTTCGGAGACCCAGTACTTC
CDR3 length: 15; clone size: many; V gene: TRBV28; J gene: TRBJ2-7; D gene: TRBD1; CDR3 protein: CASSPIRDRHDEQYF; CDR3 DNA: TGTGCCAGCAGTCCGATCCGGGACAGGCACGACGAGCAGTACTTC
CDR3 length: 15; clone size: few; V gene: TRBV5-4; J gene: TRBJ2-1; D gene: -; CDR3 protein: CASSFSRVSYNEQFF; CDR3 DNA: TGTGCCAGCAGCTTTTCGCGGGTCTCCTACAATGAGCAGTTCTTC
CDR3 length: 14; clone size: -; V gene: TRBV4-3; J gene: TRBJ2-7; D gene: -; CDR3 protein: CASSQGGGTDEQYF; CDR3 DNA: TGCGCCAGCAGCCAAGGAGGGGGGACGGACGAGCAGTACTTC
CDR3 length: 15; clone size: many; V gene: TRBV30; J gene: TRBJ2-5; D gene: TRBD1; CDR3 protein: CAWSVRSTGPETQYF; CDR3 DNA: TGTGCCTGGAGTGTACGGTCGACAGGGCCGGAGACCCAGTACTTC
CDR3 length: 15; clone size: many; V gene: TRBV5-1; J gene: TRBJ2-1; D gene: -; CDR3 protein: CASSSSGMGDNEQFF; CDR3 DNA: TGCGCCAGCAGCTCTTCAGGAATGGGGGACAATGAGCAGTTCTTC
CDR3 length: 15; clone size: many; V gene: TRBV10-3; J gene: TRBJ2-7; D gene: TRBD2; CDR3 protein: CAISGTAGGLYEQYF; CDR3 DNA: TGTGCCATCAGTGGAACAGCGGGAGGACTCTACGAGCAGTACTTC
CDR3 length: 18; clone size: few; V gene: TRBV12-3/TRBV12-4; J gene: TRBJ2-3; D gene: TRBD2; CDR3 protein: CASSSLKLAGGPGDTQYF; CDR3 DNA: TGTGCCAGCAGCTCCTTAAAACTAGCGGGAGGGCCGGGAGATACGCAGTATTTT
CDR3 length: 21; clone size: many; V gene: TRBV20-1; J gene: TRBJ2-3; D gene: TRBD2; CDR3 protein: CSARLFPGTSELMMVTDTQYF; CDR3 DNA: TGCAGTGCTAGACTCTTCCCCGGGACTAGCGAGCTCATGATGGTCACAGATACGCAGTATTTT
CDR3 length: 15; clone size: many; V gene: TRBV6-1; J gene: TRBJ2-7; D gene: -; CDR3 protein: CASRISTSRSYEQYF; CDR3 DNA: TGTGCCAGCAGAATATCTACTAGCAGATCCTACGAGCAGTACTTC
CDR3 length: 15; clone size: few; V gene: TRBV5-6; J gene: TRBJ2-7; D gene: TRBD1; CDR3 protein: CASSLPGQGRVEQYF; CDR3 DNA: TGTGCCAGCAGCTTGCCGGGACAGGGGAGGGTGGAGCAGTACTTC
CDR3 length: 18; clone size: -; V gene: TRBV4-1; J gene: TRBJ1-5; D gene: TRBD1; CDR3 protein: CASSQGTGGILGNQPQHF; CDR3 DNA: TGCGCCAGCAGCCAGGGGACAGGGGGGATCCTCGGCAATCAGCCCCAGCATTTT
CDR3 length: 15; clone size: many; V gene: TRBV10-3; J gene: TRBJ2-5; D gene: TRBD1; CDR3 protein: CAIRGQGSNRETQYF; CDR3 DNA: TGTGCCATCAGGGGACAGGGAAGCAATAGAGAGACCCAGTACTTC
CDR3 length: 16; clone size: -; V gene: TRBV27; J gene: TRBJ2-6; D gene: -; CDR3 protein: CASSDTIFSGANVLTF; CDR3 DNA: TGTGCCAGCTCCGATACAATTTTTTCTGGGGCCAACGTCCTGACTTTC
CDR3 length: 14; clone size: few; V gene: TRBV5-5; J gene: TRBJ1-5; D gene: -; CDR3 protein: CASSLRSENQPQHF; CDR3 DNA: TGTGCCAGCAGCTTGAGGTCAGAAAATCAGCCCCAGCATTTT
CDR3 length: 16; clone size: few; V gene: TRBV3-1; J gene: TRBJ1-6; D gene: -; CDR3 protein: CASSHRKGPNNSPLHF; CDR3 DNA: TGTGCCAGCAGCCACCGGAAGGGACCGAATAATTCACCCCTCCACTTT
CDR3 length: 16; clone size: many; V gene: TRBV7-2; J gene: TRBJ1-1; D gene: TRBD1; CDR3 protein: CASSLDSGDRGVAAFF; CDR3 DNA: TGTGCCAGCAGCTTAGATTCGGGGGACAGGGGTGTTGCCGCTTTCTTT
CDR3 length: 15; clone size: many; V gene: TRBV4-1; J gene: TRBJ2-7; D gene: TRBD1; CDR3 protein: CASNEPGQGIYEQYF; CDR3 DNA: TGCGCCAGCAACGAGCCGGGACAGGGGATATACGAGCAGTACTTC
CDR3 length: 13; clone size: many; V gene: TRBV30; J gene: TRBJ1-2; D gene: TRBD1; CDR3 protein: CAVPGQKVYGYTF; CDR3 DNA: TGTGCCGTACCGGGACAGAAGGTCTATGGCTACACCTTC
CDR3 length: 12; clone size: many; V gene: TRBV15; J gene: TRBJ2-7; D gene: -; CDR3 protein: CATGDGFYEQYF; CDR3 DNA: TGTGCCACCGGGGACGGATTCTACGAGCAGTACTTC
CDR3 length: 19; clone size: many; V gene: TRBV11-3; J gene: TRBJ2-3; D gene: TRBD2; CDR3 protein: CASSLTPAGGPISTDTQYF; CDR3 DNA: TGTGCCAGCAGCTTAACCCCGGCGGGAGGGCCTATTAGCACAGATACGCAGTATTTT
CDR3 length: 16; clone size: -; V gene: TRBV20-1; J gene: TRBJ2-5; D gene: TRBD2; CDR3 protein: CSASTSGRTGWETQYF; CDR3 DNA: TGCAGTGCTAGTACTAGCGGGAGGACCGGGTGGGAGACCCAGTACTTC
CDR3 length: 17; clone size: -; V gene: TRBV14; J gene: TRBJ2-6; D gene: -; CDR3 protein: CASSQGRDLSGANVLTF; CDR3 DNA: TGTGCCAGCAGCCAAGGGAGGGATCTCTCTGGGGCCAACGTCCTGACTTTC
CDR3 length: 13; clone size: few; V gene: TRBV18; J gene: TRBJ1-2; D gene: -; CDR3 protein: CASSPGVSYGYTF; CDR3 DNA: TGTGCCAGCTCACCAGGAGTCAGCTATGGCTACACCTTC